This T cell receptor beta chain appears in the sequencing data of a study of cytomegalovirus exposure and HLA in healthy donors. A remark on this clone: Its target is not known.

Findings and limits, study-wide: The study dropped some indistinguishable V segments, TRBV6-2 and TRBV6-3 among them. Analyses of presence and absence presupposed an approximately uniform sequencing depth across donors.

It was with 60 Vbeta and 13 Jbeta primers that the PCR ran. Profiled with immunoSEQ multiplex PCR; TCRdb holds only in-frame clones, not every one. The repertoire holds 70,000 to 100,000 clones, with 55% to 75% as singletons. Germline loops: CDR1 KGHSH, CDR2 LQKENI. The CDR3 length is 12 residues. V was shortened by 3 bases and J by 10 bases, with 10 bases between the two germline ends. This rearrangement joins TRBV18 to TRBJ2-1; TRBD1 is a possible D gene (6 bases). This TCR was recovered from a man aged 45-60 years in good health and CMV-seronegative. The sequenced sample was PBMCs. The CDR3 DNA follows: TGTGCCAGCTCACCGACACAGGGCGAGCAGTTCTTC. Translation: CASSPTQGEQFF.